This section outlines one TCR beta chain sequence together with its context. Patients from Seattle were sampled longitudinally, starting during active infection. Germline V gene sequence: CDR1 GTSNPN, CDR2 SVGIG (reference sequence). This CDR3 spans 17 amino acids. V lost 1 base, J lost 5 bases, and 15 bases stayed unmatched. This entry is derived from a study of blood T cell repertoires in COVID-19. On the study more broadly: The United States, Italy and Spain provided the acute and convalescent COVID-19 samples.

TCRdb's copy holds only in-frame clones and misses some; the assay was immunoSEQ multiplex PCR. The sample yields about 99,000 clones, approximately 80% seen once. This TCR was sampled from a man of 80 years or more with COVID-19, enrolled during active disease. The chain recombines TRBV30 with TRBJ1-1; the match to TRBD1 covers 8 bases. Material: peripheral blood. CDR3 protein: CAWSEYRGGLVRTEAFF. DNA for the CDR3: TGTGCCTGGAGTGAATACAGGGGGGGGTTAGTAAGAACTGAAGCTTTCTTT.